The T cell receptor beta chain under discussion was sequenced for a study of blood T cell repertoires in COVID-19. V shed 10 bases, J shed 5 bases, and the junction held 4 bases outside the gene matches. Germline V gene data show CDR1 as LNHDA and CDR2 as SQIVND (reference sequence). The CDR3 loop spans 13 amino acids. Only one count was recorded for this clone. TCRdb keeps only in-frame clones here, not all; method: immunoSEQ multiplex PCR. The sample lists 250,000 to 350,000 clones, around 91% occurring once. This receptor was identified in an older woman with acute or convalescent COVID-19. The sequencing sample was made of peripheral blood. The chain has TRBV19 and TRBJ1-4, with 10 bases that match TRBD1. The DNA for the CDR3 is TGTGCCACCCGGGACAGGGGAAATGAAAAACTGTTTTTT. Translation: CATRDRGNEKLFF.